The clone carrying this T cell receptor beta chain was observed once. Its antigen is as yet unknown. This entry is derived from a study of cytomegalovirus exposure and HLA in healthy donors. Findings of the study overall: A later examination showed that TCR association rates differed by HLA locus, with DRB1 most and HLA-C fewest. Some V segments, TRBV6-2 and TRBV6-3 among them, were indistinguishable and were therefore excluded. Cytomegalovirus-associated TCR beta chains were listed, numbering 150 to 200.

The V gene lost 1 base and the J gene lost 3 bases, with 12 bases spanning the gap. CDR3 length equals 15 residues. Germline-derived CDR1 and CDR2 are LGHNA and YSLEER. The PCR had 60 Vbeta and 13 Jbeta primers. The protocol was immunoSEQ multiplex PCR, while the TCRdb copy is restricted to in-frame clones and leaves out a portion. The sample has under 200,000 clones, approximately 80% seen once. This rearrangement joins TRBV4-3 to TRBJ1-1, with a possible D match to TRBD1 (5 bases). The TCR sequence derives from a female donor in good health and CMV-seronegative. The specimen sequenced was PBMCs. The CDR3 sequence is CASSQAGGSDTEAFF. In DNA, the CDR3 is TGCGCCAGCAGCCAAGCGGGGGGTTCGGACACTGAAGCTTTCTTT.